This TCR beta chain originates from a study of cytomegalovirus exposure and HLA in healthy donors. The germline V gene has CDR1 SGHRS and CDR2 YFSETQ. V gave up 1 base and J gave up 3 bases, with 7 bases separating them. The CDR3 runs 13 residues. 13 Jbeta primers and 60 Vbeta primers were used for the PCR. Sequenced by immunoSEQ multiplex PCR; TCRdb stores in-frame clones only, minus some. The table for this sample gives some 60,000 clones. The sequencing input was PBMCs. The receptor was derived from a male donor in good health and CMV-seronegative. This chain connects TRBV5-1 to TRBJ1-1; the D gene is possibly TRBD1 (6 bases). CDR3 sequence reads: CASSLTGYTEAFF. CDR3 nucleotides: TGCGCCAGCAGCTTGACAGGGTACACTGAAGCTTTCTTT.